This T cell receptor beta chain originates from a study of blood T cell repertoires in COVID-19. Study-wide background: Samples taken during acute and convalescent COVID-19 were collected in the United States, Italy and Spain.

Clones were sequenced by immunoSEQ multiplex PCR, and TCRdb holds only the in-frame ones, with some missing. Of fewer than 300,000 clones in the sample, around 85% were seen once. Per germline, CDR1 MNHEY and CDR2 SVGAGI. This CDR3 has 14 residues. The V gene lost 6 bases and the J gene lost 4 bases, with 15 bases spanning the gap. This TCR was sampled from a man aged 50 to 60 with active or convalescent COVID-19. This sequence joins TRBV6-5 and TRBJ1-2, with a weak D call TRBD1 (6 bases). The sequencing sample was made of peripheral blood. DNA of the CDR3: TGTGCCAGCAGACCCTCCTCACAGGGCTATGGCTACACCTTC. This encodes CASRPSSQGYGYTF.